Included here is one TCR beta chain sequence, with context. This sample was taken from a study of tumor-infiltrating lymphocytes in primary liver carcinoma. Study at large: Patients were both men and women, whose ages ran from 30 to 69 years.

The researchers produced TCR beta cDNA from 500 ng total RNA with a constant-region primer. Libraries of TCR beta came from three nested multiplex PCR rounds with slightly modified ARM-PCR. Each CDR3 protein is one row after TCRdb ran MiXCR on the multiplex PCR reads. This repertoire shows 190,000 or so distinct CDR3 sequences, 65% found once; its top ten account for around 7.1%. Both blood RNA, taken from unsorted whole blood, and germline DNA were extracted. Approximately 4 milliliters of peripheral blood were drawn preoperatively. The sequence came from a woman in her sixties with primary liver carcinoma and hepatitis B virus infection. The sample consisted of peripheral blood.

The chain's CDR3 is CASSYYGSQETQYF. CDR3 in DNA: TGTGCCAGCAGTTACTACGGCAGCCAAGAGACCCAGTACTTC. This chain joins TRBV6-2 or TRBV6-3 and TRBJ2-5; D is unclear. Per the germline V gene, CDR1 is MNHEY and CDR2 is SVGEGT. CDR3 length equals 14 residues. Trimming removed 1 base from V and 1 base from J, with 7 bases in between.